A selection of T cell receptor beta chains follows, all from one sample in a study of cytomegalovirus exposure and HLA in healthy donors. The method was immunoSEQ multiplex PCR; TCRdb's version includes in-frame clones alone and lacks a portion of them. Seen here are 90,000 to 120,000 clones, roughly 70% observed once, and the top ten hold 12% to 15%. The sequencing input was PBMCs. These receptors came from a woman aged 40 to 50 in good health and CMV-seropositive. Both conserved end residues are part of each CDR3. A D gene is named only where the DNA matches it firmly. The size field is filled for only some rows; it gives once, few, many or a size class.

d_gene	v_gene	j_gene	abundance	len	CDR3aa	CDR3nt
TRBD1	TRBV2	TRBJ1-2	few	14	CASVGRGDSYGYTF	TGTGCCAGCGTGGGCAGGGGGGACAGCTATGGCTACACCTTC
-	TRBV5-1	TRBJ2-1	-	16	CASSLEGGDYYNEQFF	TGCGCCAGCAGCTTGGAAGGGGGGGACTACTACAATGAGCAGTTCTTC
TRBD1	TRBV7-3	TRBJ1-1	few	15	CASSPRTGGSTEAFF	TGTGCCAGCAGCCCCCGGACAGGGGGCTCCACTGAAGCTTTCTTT
-	TRBV2	TRBJ1-4	-	15	CASSFDGVPNEKLFF	TGTGCCAGCAGTTTTGACGGGGTACCTAATGAAAAACTGTTTTTT
-	TRBV6-5	TRBJ2-7	once	15	CASSYREGGTYEQYF	TGTGCCAGCAGTTACCGGGAAGGGGGTACCTACGAGCAGTACTTC
-	TRBV6-5	TRBJ2-7	-	13	CATSRTATYEQYF	TGTGCCACCTCCCGGACAGCAACCTACGAGCAGTACTTC
-	TRBV2	TRBJ1-1	-	15	CASTSEGQMNTEAFF	TGTGCCAGCACGTCAGAAGGACAGATGAACACTGAAGCTTTCTTT
-	TRBV4-1	TRBJ1-2	-	14	CASSQQAGDYGYTF	TGCGCCAGCAGCCAACAAGCAGGGGATTATGGCTACACCTTC
-	TRBV5-6	TRBJ1-1	-	13	CASSPPRGTEAFF	TGTGCCAGCAGCCCCCCGAGGGGGACTGAAGCTTTCTTT
-	TRBV2	TRBJ1-5	-	14	CASSEQGMSQPQHF	TGTGCCAGCAGTGAACAGGGAATGAGTCAGCCCCAGCATTTT
-	TRBV2	TRBJ1-2	-	14	CASSDRGGNAGYTF	TGTGCCAGCAGTGACAGGGGTGGGAATGCTGGCTACACCTTC
TRBD1	TRBV18	TRBJ2-5	-	14	CASSPGQTQETQYF	TGTGCCAGCTCACCGGGACAGACCCAAGAGACCCAGTACTTC
-	TRBV9	TRBJ1-6	-	14	CASSVAFDNSPLHF	TGTGCCAGCAGCGTAGCTTTCGATAATTCACCCCTCCACTTT
TRBD1	TRBV7-6	TRBJ2-7	-	16	CASSKTATDRDNEQYF	TGTGCCAGCAGCAAAACAGCGACCGACAGGGACAACGAGCAGTACTTC
TRBD1	TRBV6-1	TRBJ1-2	-	14	CASSTTGEWGGYTF	TGTGCCAGCAGTACGACAGGGGAGTGGGGTGGCTACACCTTC
TRBD1	TRBV7-8	TRBJ1-2	-	14	CASSPGQANYGYTF	TGTGCCAGCAGCCCGGGACAGGCAAACTATGGCTACACCTTC
TRBD1	TRBV7-3	TRBJ1-2	-	13	CASSPDRGEGYTF	TGTGCCAGCAGCCCCGACAGGGGTGAAGGCTACACCTTC